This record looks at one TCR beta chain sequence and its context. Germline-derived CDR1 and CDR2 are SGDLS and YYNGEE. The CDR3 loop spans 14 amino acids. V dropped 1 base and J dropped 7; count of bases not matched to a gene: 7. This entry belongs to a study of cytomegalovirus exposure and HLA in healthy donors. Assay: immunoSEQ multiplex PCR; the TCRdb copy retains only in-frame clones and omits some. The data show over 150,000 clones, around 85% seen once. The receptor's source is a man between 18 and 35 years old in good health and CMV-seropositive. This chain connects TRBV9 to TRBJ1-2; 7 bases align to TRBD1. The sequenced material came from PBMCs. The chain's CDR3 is CASSVSTQGFGYTF. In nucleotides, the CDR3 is TGTGCCAGCAGCGTATCCACACAGGGGTTTGGCTACACCTTC. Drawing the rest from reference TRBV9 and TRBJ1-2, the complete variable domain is DSGVTQTPKHLITATGQRVTLRCSPRSGDLSVYWYQQSLDQGLQFLIQYYNGEERAKGNILERFSAQQFPDLHSELNLSSLELGDSALYFCASSVSTQGFGYTFGSGTRLTVV.